These 29 T cell receptor beta chains were sequenced from one sample in a study of long-term antiretroviral therapy in people with HIV (dated by TCRdb to 2021 to 2024). Sequencing of the TRB variable region was done with the immunoSEQ hsTCRB v3.0 assay at survey level resolution. Drawn from immuneACCESS, this table holds only the in-frame rearrangements with V and J called that TCRdb kept. Clones are partly lost; checked studies trace under half to an unresolved V gene and leave the rest unexplained. The sample table lists 14,000 or so clones, about four fifths of them with a count of one. Around 18% of the sample goes to the ten largest clones. Sequencing was performed on unsorted PBMCs, taken just before starting antiretroviral therapy. The source is a man aged 40-50 years with HIV.

This sequence joins TRBV4-1 and TRBJ1-4; D gene uncertain. Germline-derived CDR1 and CDR2 are MGHRA and YSYEKL. Trimming removed 1 base from V and 0 bases from J, with 9 bases in between. This CDR3 comprises 16 residues. DNA of the CDR3: TGCGCCAGCAGCCAAGGGTTCTCTGCAACTAATGAAAAACTGTTTTTT. It translates to CASSQGFSATNEKLFF.

The chain couples TRBV5-6 to TRBJ1-5; D gene uncertain. V was clipped by 3 bases and J by 5 bases, with 18 bases between them. The CDR3 extends over 16 amino acids. Germline V gives CDR1 SGHDT, CDR2 YYEEEE. The CDR3 nucleotides are TGTGCCAGCAGCTCAGCAGGAAGCGGTCCGCATCAGCCCCAGCATTTT. This codes for CASSSAGSGPHQPQHF. Filled out from reference TRBV5-6 and TRBJ1-5, the complete variable domain reads DAGVTQSPTHLIKTRGQQVTLRCSPKSGHDTVSWYQQALGQGPQFIFQYYEEEERQRGNFPDRFSGHQFPNYSSELNVNALLLGDSALYLCASSSAGSGPHQPQHFGDGTRLSIL.

The CDR3 DNA is TGTGCCAGCAGTCTCCAATCGACGGTGAACACTGAAGCTTTCTTT. Its protein product is CASSLQSTVNTEAFF. The chain joins TRBV27 to TRBJ1-1; D not resolved. The V end lost 5 bases, the J end lost 0 bases, and 13 bases lay between the germline ends. This CDR3 spans 15 amino acids. Germline V gives CDR1 MNHEY, CDR2 SMNVEV (reference sequence).

The V gene is TRBV28, the J gene TRBJ2-7; 15 bases are shared with TRBD2. J gave up 3 bases and V 3 bases, and 3 bases lay outside the gene matches. The CDR3 spans 16 residues. In germline, CDR1 is MDHEN, CDR2 SYDVKM. CDR3 sequence (DNA): TGTGCCAGCAGTTTCCCGGGACTAGCGGGAGGCTACGAGCAGTACTTC. This gives the protein CASSFPGLAGGYEQYF.

The rearrangement uses TRBV11-2 and TRBJ1-6; D is unresolved. CDR3 size: 15 residues. Germline-derived CDR1 and CDR2 are SGHAT and FQNNGV. The V end lost 6 bases, the J end lost 5 bases, and 14 bases lay between the germline ends. CDR3 bases: TGTGCCAGCAGATTCTCTGACACGAATAATTCACCCCTCCACTTT. This gives the protein CASRFSDTNNSPLHF.

J is TRBJ2-1 and V is TRBV30, with D tentatively TRBD1 (5 bases). Trimming stripped 1 base from V and 5 bases from J, with 15 bases between. Germline V gives CDR1 GTSNPN, CDR2 SVGIG (reference sequence). The CDR3 is made up of 15 amino acids. CDR3 DNA: TGTGCCTGGAGTGGGCGGCAGGGCTTTGACAATGAGCAGTTCTTC. Translated: CAWSGRQGFDNEQFF. Filled out from reference TRBV30 and TRBJ2-1, the complete variable domain reads SQTIHQWPATLVQPVGSPLSLECTVEGTSNPNLYWYRQAAGRGLQLLFYSVGIGQISSEVPQNLSASRPQDRQFILSSKKLLLSDSGFYLCAWSGRQGFDNEQFFGPGTRLTVL.

The chain carries TRBV5-6 and TRBJ2-5; no clear D. Trimming took 0 bases from V and 4 from J, leaving 19 bases between them. Germline V gene data show CDR1 as SGHDT and CDR2 as YYEEEE. The CDR3 length is 17 residues. The CDR3 DNA follows: TGTGCCAGCAGCTTGGTTGACTCCACACCGCTTCGAGAGACCCAGTACTTC. Translated: CASSLVDSTPLRETQYF.

The chain couples TRBV6-5 to TRBJ2-7; TRBD1 agrees at 7 bases. There are 14 residues in the CDR3. Germline-derived CDR1 and CDR2 are MNHEY and SVGAGI. V shed 2 bases, J shed 3 bases, and the junction held 4 bases outside the gene matches. The CDR3 DNA reads as TGTGCCAGCAGTTACCTGAGACAGGGCTACGAGCAGTACTTC. Translating gives CASSYLRQGYEQYF.

This clone appeared once. This rearrangement joins TRBV29-1 to TRBJ1-1; no reliable D call. V was clipped by 4 bases and J by 4 bases, with 13 bases between them. The CDR3 has 13 amino acids. Looked up from germline, CDR1 is SQVTM and CDR2 is ANQGSEA. For the CDR3, the DNA is TGCAGCGTTGTGGTGGACGGGCTCACTGAAGCTTTCTTT. It codes for CSVVVDGLTEAFF.

The V gene is TRBV19, the J gene TRBJ1-5, with D unresolved. The CDR3 contains 16 residues. V shed 0 bases and J shed 3 bases, with 12 bases lying between them. Per germline, CDR1 LNHDA and CDR2 SQIVND (reference sequence). The CDR3 nucleotides read TGTGCCAGTAGTATAGACAGCCAGTCCATCAATCAGCCCCAGCATTTT. Amino acids: CASSIDSQSINQPQHF.

V is TRBV27 and J is TRBJ2-2; D is ambiguous. CDR3 size: 11 residues. Trimming stripped 9 bases from V and 0 bases from J, with 2 bases between. Germline V gene sequence: CDR1 MNHEY, CDR2 SMNVEV (reference sequence). The DNA of the CDR3 is TGTGCCAGTTCGAACACCGGGGAGCTGTTTTTT. Encoded protein: CASSNTGELFF.

This chain links TRBV5-1 with TRBJ1-6; possible D gene TRBD1, 5 bases. The V end was cut by 0 bases, the J end by 9 bases, with 13 bases between. Germline V CDR1 and CDR2: SGHRS, YFSETQ. The CDR3 consists of 15 residues. The CDR3 DNA reads as TGCGCCAGCAGCTTGGGGGGACTTGGGGGTTCACCCCTCCACTTT. It is translated as CASSLGGLGGSPLHF.

The V gene is TRBV13, the J gene TRBJ2-1; perhaps TRBD2 as D (5 bases). Looked up from germline, CDR1 is PRHDT and CDR2 is FYEKMQ (reference sequence). This CDR3 contains 15 residues. With 0 bases removed from V and 2 bases from J, the gap between germline ends came to 8 bases. In DNA, the CDR3 is TGTGCCAGCAGCTTAGGATTCGGGGCCTACAATGAGCAGTTCTTC. Translated, it gives CASSLGFGAYNEQFF.

J is TRBJ1-2 and V is TRBV15; TRBD1 matches 9 bases. The germline V gene has CDR1 LNHNV and CDR2 YYDKDF (reference sequence). CDR3 length equals 16 residues. Trimming cost V 0 bases and J 2 bases; bases outside gene matches: 4. CDR3 loop: CATSREGQGPNYGYTF. CDR3 in DNA: TGTGCCACCAGCAGAGAGGGACAGGGCCCCAACTATGGCTACACCTTC.

This chain joins TRBV5-1 and TRBJ2-3, with unresolved D. The CDR3 totals 11 residues. Trimming removed 2 bases from V and 12 bases from J, with 10 bases in between. The V gene's germline CDR1 is SGHRS and CDR2 YFSETQ. The CDR3 region has the DNA TGCGCCAGCAGCTTCAGGACCGTTCAGTATTTT. Translation: CASSFRTVQYF.

The CDR3 spells CASSPGTGQRPNTEAFF. CDR3 nucleotides: TGTGCCAGCTCACCTGGGACAGGGCAAAGACCGAACACTGAAGCTTTCTTT. V usage is TRBV18 and J usage is TRBJ1-1; 9 bases fit TRBD1. V gave up 3 bases and J gave up 1 base; unmatched junction bases: 9. Germline-derived CDR1 and CDR2 are KGHSH and LQKENI. The CDR3 length is 17 residues.

The chain employs TRBV4-2 and TRBJ2-7; D is uncertain. The CDR3 length is 15 residues. Germline assignment: CDR1 LGHNA and CDR2 YNFKEQ. V was cut by 5 bases and J by 1 base, with 15 bases left in between. CDR3 sequence (DNA): TGTGCCAGCAGCTTGGAGCCGGGCCGGTCCTACGAGCAGTACTTC. This sequence encodes CASSLEPGRSYEQYF.

The J gene is TRBJ1-2, the V gene TRBV9, with 9 bases that match TRBD1. CDR1 is SGDLS and CDR2 is YYNGEE in the germline V gene. V was clipped by 4 bases and J by 4 bases; unmatched bases: 17. The CDR3 covers 18 residues. The CDR3 nucleotides are TGTGCCAGCAGCCCAGACCCCCGTAACAGGGGGCTCGGCTATGGCTACACCTTC. This translates into CASSPDPRNRGLGYGYTF.

This clone occurred once. This chain joins TRBV4-1 and TRBJ2-1; weak D call: TRBD2 (6 bases). Germline values: CDR1 MGHRA, CDR2 YSYEKL. Trimming stripped 0 bases from V and 2 bases from J, with 8 bases between. The CDR3 length is 15 residues. The CDR3 DNA reads as TGCGCCAGCAGCCAAGAGGGGGGACCCTACAATGAGCAGTTCTTC. Its protein is CASSQEGGPYNEQFF.

With respect to this clone: The junction departs from germline at one end; a sequencing error may be responsible. This chain links TRBV27 with TRBJ1-3; D might be TRBD1 (5 bases). CDR3 length equals 13 residues. Germline V lookup: CDR1 MNHEY, CDR2 SMNVEV (reference sequence). CDR3 sequence: CASRFAGPRTFNF. DNA for the CDR3: TGTGCCAGCAGATTTGCAGGGCCCCGAACCTTTAATTTT.

The V gene is TRBV27, the J gene TRBJ1-1; D ambiguous. Germline assignment: CDR1 MNHEY and CDR2 SMNVEV (reference sequence). The CDR3 is 16 amino acids. Trimming stripped 1 base from V and 0 bases from J, with 12 bases between. CDR3 nucleotides: TGTGCCAGCAGTTTATGGGCAGGAACAATGAACACTGAAGCTTTCTTT. Translated: CASSLWAGTMNTEAFF.

This clone was picked up a small number of times. V and J are TRBV10-3 and TRBJ1-5, with 7 bases lining up with TRBD1. CDR3 length equals 17 residues. J lost 0 bases, V lost 4 bases, and 9 bases had no gene match. Germline V lookup: CDR1 ENHRY, CDR2 SYGVKD. CDR3: CAISATQGLHSNQPQHF. CDR3 DNA sequence: TGTGCCATCAGTGCCACACAGGGGCTACATAGCAATCAGCCCCAGCATTTT.

The CDR3 DNA reads TGTGCCAGCAGCGTCAGACACTCTAGCACAGATACGCAGTATTTT. This codes for CASSVRHSSTDTQYF. The chain couples TRBV2 to TRBJ2-3; D gene unclear. The V gene lost 6 bases and the J gene lost 0 bases, with 13 bases spanning the gap. This CDR3 contains 15 residues. Germline CDR1 and CDR2: SNHLY and FYNNEI.

The chain is built from TRBV5-1 and TRBJ2-3; 11 positions agree with TRBD1. Germline-derived CDR1 and CDR2 are SGHRS and YFSETQ. CDR3 length equals 16 residues. After removal of 0 bases from V and 5 bases from J, the junction contained 5 bases not matched to a gene. CDR3 protein: CASSLAGQGAIDTQYF. CDR3 sequence (DNA): TGCGCCAGCAGCTTGGCAGGACAGGGGGCGATAGATACGCAGTATTTT.

The V and J genes are TRBV19 and TRBJ2-6; the D is unclear. The germline V gene encodes CDR1 LNHDA and CDR2 SQIVND (reference sequence). Deletions cut 7 bases from V and 0 bases from J, with 7 bases between. The CDR3 is 14 residues long. The CDR3: CASKETSGANVLTF. CDR3 bases: TGTGCCAGTAAAGAAACCTCTGGGGCCAACGTCCTGACTTTC.

This chain joins TRBV2 and TRBJ1-1, with D unclear. Germline V CDR1 and CDR2: SNHLY, FYNNEI. V was shortened by 4 bases and J by 6 bases, with 9 bases between the two germline ends. CDR3 length equals 12 residues. CDR3 region: CASSGMGAEAFF. The CDR3 nucleotides are TGTGCCAGCAGTGGAATGGGCGCTGAAGCTTTCTTT.

This chain uses TRBV6-1 with TRBJ1-2; 8 nucleotides align to TRBD1. Losses at the gene ends were 6 bases for V and 3 bases for J; bases not matched to a gene: 6. Germline CDR1 MNHNS, CDR2 SASEGT. This CDR3 contains 14 residues. CDR3 nucleotide sequence: TGTGCCAGCAGCCCGACAGGGGAGCACTATGGCTACACCTTC. This codes for CASSPTGEHYGYTF.

For the CDR3, the DNA is TGCGCCAGCAGCTTGTATAGGGGGCAAGATGGCTACACCTTC. Translation gives CASSLYRGQDGYTF. The genes are TRBV5-1 and TRBJ1-2, with 7 nucleotides matching TRBD1. CDR1 is SGHRS and CDR2 is YFSETQ in the germline V gene. V lost 1 base to trimming and J lost 6 bases; unmatched junction nucleotides: 6. The CDR3 covers 14 residues.

This clone has only one observation. V and J are TRBV2 and TRBJ1-1; D might be TRBD1 (6 bases). Deletions cut 6 bases from V and 1 base from J, with 9 bases between. The germline V gene encodes CDR1 SNHLY and CDR2 FYNNEI. The CDR3 consists of 13 residues. The CDR3 region is CASRSDRNTEAFF. The CDR3 DNA sequence: TGTGCCAGCAGGTCGGACAGGAACACTGAAGCTTTCTTT.